This T cell receptor (beta chain) originates from a study of radiotherapy plus CTLA-4 blockade in lung cancer. Study-level information: Across the patients, objective responses occurred in approximately 18%, and disease control in under 40%.

The table came from immunoSEQ multiplex PCR; TCRdb's copy has only in-frame clones and leaves some out. Altogether around 99,000 clones are present, about 86% being singletons, with the ten largest covering 4.5% to 6%. Germline V gene sequence: CDR1 SEHNR, CDR2 FQNEAQ (reference sequence). The junction had 8 bases not matched to a gene; V was cut back by 5 bases and J by 6 bases. The CDR3 is 15 residues long. Findings and limits, study-wide: Clones of tumor-derived TCRs expanded in blood after radiotherapy plus ipilimumab.

Worth noting for this clone: Its target is unknown.

This specimen consisted of peripheral blood, obtained from a patient treated with radiotherapy plus ipilimumab. The receptor comes from a human donor with non-small cell lung cancer that progressed on radiotherapy plus ipilimumab. The V call is TRBV7-9, the J call TRBJ1-2, with 11 bases identical to TRBD1. CDR3 loop: CASSTPGTGGNGYTF. Here the CDR3 DNA reads TGTGCCAGCAGCACACCCGGGACAGGGGGGAATGGCTACACCTTC.